Reported below is one TCR beta chain. This record belongs to a study of blood T cell repertoires in COVID-19. Authors' processing steps: Researchers report that nucleated cell counts were estimated from reference gene primer amplification. Assay used: immunoSEQ multiplex PCR; TCRdb lists only in-frame clones, some missing. The DNA was the basis for D and trimming; V, J and clone size are from that table. In the table there are 120,000 to 150,000 clones, approximately 90% of which are singletons. The receptor was derived from a woman aged 60 to 75 with active COVID-19. The sequenced sample was peripheral blood.

CDR3 sequence reads: CASNETGDNTEAFF. The CDR3 nucleotides are TGTGCCAGCAACGAGACAGGTGATAACACTGAAGCTTTCTTT. The chain employs TRBV21-1 and TRBJ1-1; the table calls TRBD1, which could not be checked here. TRBV21-1 is tagged as a pseudogene. The length of the CDR3 is 14 residues.